Presented here are 30 T cell receptor beta chains from one specimen sequenced in a study of vaccination and CD4 T cells after COVID-19. The Oncomine TCR Beta short-read assay sequenced DNA from cultured CD4+ T cells. Genomic DNA was extracted from cultured CD4+ T cells. Each CDR3 protein is one row after TCRdb ran MiXCR on the PCR reads. Of fewer than 13,000 distinct CDR3 sequences detected, about 40% appear once; the ten largest clones hold roughly 14%. Stated treatment: approximately nine-day PBMC culture with coronavirus spike peptide pools or control peptides (ViraFEST assay). CD4+ T lymphocytes from the unexposed donor were collected before the COVID-19 pandemic (2011-2018). These TCRs' antigens remain unknown. Specimen: CD4+ T cells from blood, cultured in vitro. These receptors came from a human donor in good health.

This clonotype was recorded a few times. The chain has TRBV28 and TRBJ1-2; a possible D gene is TRBD1 (5 bases). This CDR3 comprises 12 residues. V was cut by 7 bases and J by 2 bases, with 8 bases left in between. Germline loops: CDR1 MDHEN, CDR2 SYDVKM. CDR3 region: CASNRGNYGYTF. DNA for the CDR3: TGTGCCAGCAATCGGGGGAACTATGGCTACACCTTC.

This clonotype turned up a few times. The chain uses TRBV6-2 or TRBV6-3 and TRBJ1-6; 7 bases are a match to TRBD1. Germline loops: CDR1 MNHEY, CDR2 SVGEGT. The CDR3 is 18 amino acids. Trimming at V came to 5 bases and at J to 0 bases, leaving 10 bases not matched to a gene. This chain's CDR3 is CASSQARGPSSYNSPLHF. The CDR3 DNA reads TGTGCCAGCAGTCAGGCGAGGGGGCCCAGCTCCTATAATTCACCCCTCCACTTT.

This clonotype has just a few counts. The genes are TRBV20-1 and TRBJ2-2, with 8 bases aligning to TRBD2. CDR1 and CDR2 (germline): DFQATT, SNEGSKA (reference sequence). V lost 3 bases and J lost 0; bases outside the gene matches: 6. The CDR3 covers 16 residues. The CDR3 DNA reads as TGCAGTGCTAGCGTTCTAGCGGGCACGAACACCGGGGAGCTGTTTTTT. This gives the protein CSASVLAGTNTGELFF.

V is TRBV5-6 and J is TRBJ2-3; 7 bases agree with TRBD2. Germline CDR1 SGHDT, CDR2 YYEEEE. This CDR3 spans 14 amino acids. Losses at the gene ends were 0 bases for V and 4 bases for J; bases not matched to a gene: 2. As DNA, the CDR3 is TGTGCCAGCAGCTTGGTTGCGGGGGCAGATACGCAGTATTTT. This sequence encodes CASSLVAGADTQYF.

The V gene is TRBV6-2 or TRBV6-3, the J gene TRBJ2-2, with D perhaps TRBD1 (6 bases). This CDR3 spans 14 amino acids. Per the germline V gene, CDR1 is MNHEY and CDR2 is SVGEGT. V dropped 6 bases and J dropped 3 bases, with 11 bases sitting between them. The CDR3: CASRNYRDTGELFF. In DNA form, the CDR3 reads TGTGCCAGCAGAAACTACAGGGACACCGGGGAGCTGTTTTTT.

The V call is TRBV28, the J call TRBJ1-2; TRBD1 agrees at 8 bases. The CDR3 spans 14 residues. Per the germline V gene, CDR1 is MDHEN and CDR2 is SYDVKM. The ends lost 3 bases at V and 8 bases at J; junction bases unmatched: 8. CDR3 nucleotide sequence: TGTGCCAGCAGTTTTGGGCAGGGGGCGGGAGGCTACACCTTC. Translating gives CASSFGQGAGGYTF.

This chain uses TRBV7-8 with TRBJ1-1; D is unclear. This CDR3 contains 16 residues. Germline CDR1 SGHVS, CDR2 FQNEAQ. Trimming removed 5 bases from V and 0 bases from J, with 16 bases in between. The CDR3, as DNA: TGTGCCAGCAGCCCACTGCTTGGGGTCCTGAACACTGAAGCTTTCTTT. It codes for CASSPLLGVLNTEAFF.

The chain combines TRBV29-1 with TRBJ1-1, with 7 nucleotides matching TRBD1. Germline CDR1 SQVTM, CDR2 ANQGSEA. V dropped 5 bases and J dropped 5; count of bases not matched to a gene: 8. The length of the CDR3 is 13 residues. This CDR3 reads CSVSTGDRTEAFF. DNA for the CDR3: TGCAGCGTTTCAACAGGGGATAGGACTGAAGCTTTCTTT.

This clonotype came up a few times. This chain joins TRBV6-2 or TRBV6-3 and TRBJ1-5; 9 positions match TRBD1. Germline V CDR1 and CDR2: MNHEY, SVGEGT. Trimming took 2 bases from V and 2 from J; bases not matched to a gene: 13. This CDR3 contains 19 residues. The CDR3, as DNA: TGTGCCAGCAGTTACCCCGGGACAGGGCTTATCCAAGGCAATCAGCCCCAGCATTTT. Translated: CASSYPGTGLIQGNQPQHF.

The chain employs TRBV6-1 and TRBJ2-3; D is undetermined. Per germline, CDR1 MNHNS and CDR2 SASEGT. V was trimmed by 7 bases and J by 4 bases, leaving 15 bases between them. This CDR3 has 14 amino acids. CDR3 DNA: TGTGCCAGCACCCCGGGCCATGCACCAGATACGCAGTATTTT. It is translated as CASTPGHAPDTQYF.

This chain connects TRBV6-2 or TRBV6-3 to TRBJ1-5; tentatively, D is TRBD1 (5 bases). Trimming took off 6 bases at V and 6 bases at J, with 18 bases between the two ends. CDR3 size: 15 residues. Germline V gene data show CDR1 as MNHEY and CDR2 as SVGEGT. In DNA, the CDR3 is TGTGCCAGCAGGAACGGGGGGAGGGCCGGTCAGCCCCAGCATTTT. Translating gives CASRNGGRAGQPQHF.

This chain connects TRBV19 to TRBJ1-1; tentative D call: TRBD1 (6 bases). The CDR3 sequence is 14 residues long. Germline CDR1 is LNHDA and CDR2 is SQIVND (reference sequence). Trimming removed 4 bases at V and 7 bases at J, with 16 bases between. The CDR3 coding sequence is TGTGCCAGTAGTACCCCGGGGCAGGGGTATGAAGCTTTCTTT. It yields the protein CASSTPGQGYEAFF. Full variable domain (outside the CDR3, taken from reference TRBV19 and TRBJ1-1): DGGITQSPKYLFRKEGQNVTLSCEQNLNHDAMYWYRQDPGQGLRLIYYSQIVNDFQKGDIAEGYSVSREKKESFPLTVTSAQKNPTAFYLCASSTPGQGYEAFFGQGTRLTVV.

This clonotype was seen only a few times. The genes are TRBV24-1 and TRBJ1-2; D might be TRBD1 (5 bases). The CDR3 totals 13 residues. Germline CDR1 KGHDR, CDR2 SFDVKD. The V and J ends lost 1 base and 7 bases respectively, with 9 bases between them. The CDR3 DNA reads as TGTGCCACCAGTGATTTCGGGGGACTTGGCTACACCTTC. Its protein product is CATSDFGGLGYTF.

This clonotype is classed as medium-sized. The rearrangement links TRBV7-3 to TRBJ1-2; weak D call: TRBD1 (6 bases). The CDR3 extends over 14 amino acids. Trimming pared 1 base from V and 8 bases from J, leaving 14 bases between. Germline CDR1 and CDR2: SGHTA and FQGTGA. CDR3 sequence (DNA): TGTGCCAGCAGCTTAAGGGGGGCAGTTGGGGGCTACACCTTC. Residues: CASSLRGAVGGYTF.

The genes are TRBV5-1 and TRBJ2-7; D possibly corresponds to TRBD2 (6 bases). Trimming took off 8 bases at V and 12 bases at J, with 27 bases between the two ends. Germline CDR1 is SGHRS and CDR2 is YFSETQ. CDR3 size: 14 residues. The chain's CDR3 is CASAGTTGTGPTYF. For the CDR3, the DNA is TGCGCCAGTGCAGGAACGACCGGGACTGGACCCACGTACTTC. The full variable domain, in which reference TRBV5-1 and TRBJ2-7 provide the parts outside the CDR3, is KAGVTQTPRYLIKTRGQQVTLSCSPISGHRSVSWYQQTPGQGLQFLFEYFSETQRNKGNFPGRFSGRQFSNSRSEMNVSTLELGDSALYLCASAGTTGTGPTYFGPGTRLTVT.

This clonotype has more than one count but fewer than ten. This chain links TRBV19 with TRBJ1-1; a possible D gene is TRBD1 (6 bases). Germline values: CDR1 LNHDA, CDR2 SQIVND (reference sequence). CDR3 length equals 16 residues. Trimming stripped 5 bases from V and 6 bases from J, with 22 bases between. Here the CDR3 reads CASSPGRGFSVAEAFF. CDR3 in DNA: TGTGCCAGTAGTCCGGGGAGGGGGTTCTCGGTCGCTGAAGCTTTCTTT. The full variable domain, with the rest looked up from reference TRBV19 and TRBJ1-1, is DGGITQSPKYLFRKEGQNVTLSCEQNLNHDAMYWYRQDPGQGLRLIYYSQIVNDFQKGDIAEGYSVSREKKESFPLTVTSAQKNPTAFYLCASSPGRGFSVAEAFFGQGTRLTVV.

This clonotype was seen once. The chain is built from TRBV27 and TRBJ1-3; D gene uncertain. CDR1 and CDR2 from the germline V gene are MNHEY and SMNVEV (reference sequence). CDR3 size: 14 residues. Trimming took off 3 bases at V and 0 bases at J, with 6 bases between the two ends. The CDR3 loop reads CASSFWLSGNTIYF. In nucleotides, the CDR3 is TGTGCCAGCAGTTTTTGGCTCTCTGGAAACACCATATATTTT.

The chain carries TRBV14 and TRBJ2-3; a weak D match, TRBD2 (5 bases). V dropped 1 base and J dropped 4 bases, with 6 bases sitting between them. Looked up from germline, CDR1 is SGHDN and CDR2 is FVKESK. The CDR3 loop spans 13 amino acids. CDR3 loop: CASSQGSADTQYF. In DNA, the CDR3 is TGTGCCAGCAGCCAAGGTAGCGCAGATACGCAGTATTTT. The whole variable domain, remainder taken from reference TRBV14 and TRBJ2-3, is EAGVTQFPSHSVIEKGQTVTLRCDPISGHDNLYWYRRVMGKEIKFLLHFVKESKQDESGMPNNRFLAERTGGTYSTLKVQPAELEDSGVYFCASSQGSADTQYFGPGTRLTVL.

The V gene is TRBV6-1, the J gene TRBJ2-2; D not certain. The CDR3 sequence is 13 residues long. Germline V gives CDR1 MNHNS, CDR2 SASEGT. V lost 2 bases, J lost 4 bases, and 5 bases lay in between. In DNA form, the CDR3 reads TGTGCCAGCAGTGAACTCGCCACCGGGGAGCTGTTTTTT. As protein: CASSELATGELFF.

The CDR3 loop reads CASSQEQAYEQYF. The CDR3 DNA sequence: TGCGCCAGCAGCCAAGAACAGGCCTACGAGCAGTACTTC. This sequence joins TRBV4-3 and TRBJ2-7; tentatively, D is TRBD1 (5 bases). The germline CDR1 and CDR2 sequences are LGHNA and YSLEER. CDR3 length: 13 residues. V lost 0 bases, J lost 2 bases, and 5 bases lay in between.

Only a few counts were recorded for this clonotype. The chain employs TRBV24-1 and TRBJ2-3, with TRBD2 matching over 9 bases. This CDR3 is 16 amino acids long. The germline gives CDR1 KGHDR, CDR2 SFDVKD. Losses at the gene ends were 3 bases for V and 4 bases for J; bases not matched to a gene: 7. CDR3 sequence: CATSDPLAGVADTQYF. In DNA form, the CDR3 reads TGTGCCACCAGTGATCCCTTAGCGGGAGTGGCAGATACGCAGTATTTT.

This chain connects TRBV7-2 to TRBJ1-6, with a possible D match to TRBD1 (5 bases). CDR3 length: 14 residues. The ends were cut back, 5 bases at V and 11 bases at J, with 16 bases in the middle. Germline CDR1 SGHTA, CDR2 FQGNSA. CDR3 sequence: CASSPGRVLTPLHF. In nucleotides, the CDR3 is TGTGCCAGCAGCCCAGGGAGGGTGCTGACACCCCTCCACTTT.

The chain employs TRBV4-3 and TRBJ2-3; unclear D gene. Trimming cost V 4 bases and J 2 bases, with 7 bases left between them. The germline V gene encodes CDR1 LGHNA and CDR2 YSLEER. The CDR3 is 13 amino acids. The chain's CDR3 is CASSPRYTDTQYF. CDR3 sequence (DNA): TGCGCCAGCAGCCCCCGCTACACAGATACGCAGTATTTT.

This CDR3 reads CSARDLGLGYEQFF. In nucleotides, the CDR3 is TGCAGTGCTAGAGACCTAGGACTTGGCTATGAGCAGTTCTTC. J is TRBJ2-1 and V is TRBV20-1; tentatively, D is TRBD2 (5 bases). Deletions cut 0 bases from V and 8 bases from J, with 14 bases between. Germline CDR1 and CDR2: DFQATT and SNEGSKA (reference sequence). The CDR3 is made up of 14 amino acids.

The chain links TRBV19 to TRBJ1-5; no firm D call. The CDR3 is 13 residues long. Germline V gene data show CDR1 as LNHDA and CDR2 as SQIVND (reference sequence). Between the trimmed V and J ends, which lost 4 bases and 4 bases, there was a span of 8 bases. The CDR3 spells CASSTEWNQPQHF. CDR3 nucleotides: TGTGCCAGTAGTACTGAGTGGAATCAGCCCCAGCATTTT. The variable domain in full, completed from reference TRBV19 and TRBJ1-5, reads DGGITQSPKYLFRKEGQNVTLSCEQNLNHDAMYWYRQDPGQGLRLIYYSQIVNDFQKGDIAEGYSVSREKKESFPLTVTSAQKNPTAFYLCASSTEWNQPQHFGDGTRLSIL.

On this clonotype: A read error may be the cause here, since a much bigger clone is one base away. V usage is TRBV10-2 and J usage is TRBJ2-4; 10 nucleotides line up with TRBD1. CDR3 size: 15 residues. From germline, CDR1 is WSHSY and CDR2 SAAADI. J was trimmed by 10 bases and V by 10 bases; bases with no gene match: 16. CDR3 sequence: CANTRPGQGLQIQYF. In DNA form, the CDR3 reads TGCGCCAATACCCGACCGGGACAGGGGCTTCAAATTCAGTACTTC.

This chain joins TRBV7-9 and TRBJ2-1; no clear D. The V end was cut by 8 bases, the J end by 0 bases, with 8 bases between. Germline CDR1 reads SEHNR; CDR2 reads FQNEAQ (reference sequence). CDR3 size: 13 residues. Here the CDR3 DNA reads TGTGCCAGCGCGGAAAGCTCCTACAATGAGCAGTTCTTC. Translating gives CASAESSYNEQFF.

The chain recombines TRBV19 with TRBJ2-2; 10 nucleotides align to TRBD1. Germline V gives CDR1 LNHDA, CDR2 SQIVND (reference sequence). The length of the CDR3 is 16 residues. V dropped 5 bases and J dropped 4; count of bases not matched to a gene: 7. CDR3 in amino acids: CASSRPGTGVTGELFF. The CDR3 bases are TGTGCCAGTAGTCGCCCCGGGACAGGGGTCACCGGGGAGCTGTTTTTT.

The rearrangement links TRBV6-5 to TRBJ1-5; D unclear. The CDR3 spans 15 residues. Trimming cost V 0 bases and J 2 bases, with 8 bases left between them. Germline CDR1 reads MNHEY; CDR2 reads SVGAGI. For the CDR3, the DNA is TGTGCCAGCAGTTACTCGGGATGGGGCAATCAGCCCCAGCATTTT. Translating gives CASSYSGWGNQPQHF.

This sequence joins TRBV27 and TRBJ2-2; D perhaps matches TRBD2 (6 bases). Germline lookup yields CDR1 MNHEY and CDR2 SMNVEV (reference sequence). The CDR3 length is 16 residues. V lost 4 bases to trimming and J lost 7 bases, with 19 bases between them. CDR3 coding DNA: TGTGCCAGCAGTTCACACCCAGATCGGGGGTACGGGGAGCTGTTTTTT. Its translation: CASSSHPDRGYGELFF.